Reported below is one T cell receptor beta chain. Its antigen remains unknown. Mismatch with germline at one junction end may stem from a read error. Method: immunoSEQ multiplex PCR; TCRdb's copy keeps in-frame clones and lacks some. The data show under 150,000 clones, with 75% to 85% seen just once and roughly 4% held by the top ten. These data belong to a study of T cell responses to AZD1222 COVID-19 vaccine. The V gene's germline CDR1 is MDHEN and CDR2 SYDVKM. The CDR3 loop spans 14 amino acids. Study-level results: Most donors were white British and more were female, and clonal diversity was possibly underestimated.

The chain is built from TRBV28 and TRBJ1-2; no definite D call. This material consisted of peripheral blood, taken on day 0 of MenACWY control vaccination. The receptor was derived from an adult in good health. The CDR3 is CASSPTPNNYGCTF. In nucleotides, the CDR3 is TGTGCCAGCAGTCCAACCCCTAATAACTATGGCTGCACCTTC.